The 20 T cell receptor beta chains below come from one sample, sequenced in a study of CD8 T cells in Susac syndrome. Roughly 0.45 to 1 ug RNA was reverse transcribed with random hexamers. In TCRdb, the immunoSEQ multiplex PCR reads were re-called with MiXCR into one record per CDR3 protein. The top ten clones hold over 0.25% of a sample with 130,000 to 150,000 distinct CDR3 sequences, about 93% of them seen once. The specimen was CD8+ T cells from PBMCs. All receptors derive from a human donor in good health.

V and J are TRBV9 and TRBJ2-6; D unresolved. Between the trimmed V and J ends, which lost 3 bases and 0 bases, there was a span of 7 bases. Per germline, CDR1 SGDLS and CDR2 YYNGEE. The CDR3 is 15 amino acids. The CDR3 loop reads CASSETASGANVLTF. Written as DNA, the CDR3 is TGTGCCAGCAGCGAAACGGCCTCTGGGGCCAACGTCCTGACTTTC.

The rearrangement links TRBV7-9 to TRBJ1-2, with D perhaps matching TRBD1 (6 bases). Germline CDR1 is SEHNR and CDR2 is FQNEAQ (reference sequence). V was clipped by 6 bases and J by 0 bases, with 11 bases between them. The CDR3 contains 14 residues. The CDR3 coding sequence is TGTGCCAGCAGTACAGGGTGGGCTAACTATGGCTACACCTTC. It is translated as CASSTGWANYGYTF. Supplemented by reference TRBV7-9 and TRBJ1-2, the full variable domain reads DTGVSQNPRHKITKRGQNVTFRCDPISEHNRLYWYRQTLGQGPEFLTYFQNEAQLEKSRLLSDRFSAERPKGSFSTLEIQRTEQGDSAMYLCASSTGWANYGYTFGSGTRLTVV.

V and J are TRBV11-2 and TRBJ2-7; D uncertain. Germline CDR1 is SGHAT and CDR2 is FQNNGV. With 1 base removed from V and 0 bases from J, the gap between germline ends came to 7 bases. CDR3 size: 14 residues. CDR3 residues: CASSLAPASYEQYF. The CDR3 bases are TGTGCCAGCAGCTTAGCCCCAGCCTCCTACGAGCAGTACTTC.

The chain links TRBV2 to TRBJ2-1; unclear D gene. This CDR3 spans 12 amino acids. V was trimmed by 4 bases and J by 8 bases, leaving 9 bases between them. Per the germline V gene, CDR1 is SNHLY and CDR2 is FYNNEI. The CDR3 coding sequence is TGTGCCAGCAGTGGCCCTAGGGATGAGCAGTTCTTC. This translates into CASSGPRDEQFF.

The chain links TRBV30 to TRBJ2-1; the D gene is possibly TRBD2 (6 bases). Germline CDR1 reads GTSNPN; CDR2 reads SVGIG (reference sequence). CDR3 length equals 13 residues. Between the trimmed V and J ends, which lost 3 bases and 0 bases, there was a span of 6 bases. DNA for the CDR3: TGTGCCTGGAGCGGGAGCTCCTACAATGAGCAGTTCTTC. Translating gives CAWSGSSYNEQFF.

The chain is built from TRBV7-2 and TRBJ2-5; 9 bases line up with TRBD2. V shed 0 bases, J shed 11 bases, and the junction held 13 bases outside the gene matches. The CDR3 is 16 residues long. From germline, CDR1 is SGHTA and CDR2 FQGNSA. CDR3 amino acids: CASSLAVAGVGTGQYF. As DNA, the CDR3 is TGTGCCAGCAGCTTAGCGGTAGCGGGAGTAGGAACGGGGCAGTACTTC.

V and J are TRBV12-3 or TRBV12-4 and TRBJ1-5; D ambiguous. The CDR3 consists of 15 residues. V was pared by 6 bases and J by 4 bases, with 16 bases between. The CDR3 region has the DNA TGTGCCAGCAGGTCCGGAGCACCTCCGAATCAGCCCCAGCATTTT. Translating gives CASRSGAPPNQPQHF.

The rearrangement joins TRBV27 to TRBJ2-1; 7 bases are a match to TRBD1. J was trimmed by 10 bases and V by 6 bases; bases with no gene match: 6. CDR3 length: 12 amino acids. CDR1 MNHEY and CDR2 SMNVEV come from the germline V gene (reference sequence). CDR3 amino acids: CASSFQGEEQFF. The CDR3 region has the DNA TGTGCCAGCAGCTTTCAGGGGGAAGAGCAGTTCTTC.

This clonotype was recorded a few times. This chain links TRBV18 with TRBJ2-3; D gene unclear. The CDR3 contains 13 residues. Trimming removed 3 bases at V and 0 bases at J, with 4 bases between. Germline V gene data show CDR1 as KGHSH and CDR2 as LQKENI. CDR3 nucleotide sequence: TGTGCCAGCTCACCCCCTAGCACAGATACGCAGTATTTT. Translation gives CASSPPSTDTQYF.

The rearrangement uses TRBV12-3 or TRBV12-4 and TRBJ1-5; TRBD1 agrees at 7 bases. The CDR3 has 14 residues. With V trimmed by 6 bases and J by 2 bases, 4 bases remained unmatched. The CDR3 loop reads CASSPGQGNQPQHF. Written as DNA, the CDR3 is TGTGCCAGCAGCCCTGGACAGGGCAATCAGCCCCAGCATTTT.

This chain links TRBV3-1 with TRBJ2-2; 9 bases map to TRBD2. This CDR3 spans 15 amino acids. Trimming took 7 bases from V and 1 from J; bases not matched to a gene: 4. The germline V gene encodes CDR1 LGHDT and CDR2 YNNKEL (reference sequence). The CDR3 region has the DNA TGTGCCAGCACCAGGACTAGCGAGAACACCGGGGAGCTGTTTTTT. Translated: CASTRTSENTGELFF.

The chain couples TRBV4-2 to TRBJ2-1; D might be TRBD1 (5 bases). CDR1 LGHNA and CDR2 YNFKEQ come from the germline V gene. V dropped 0 bases and J dropped 8 bases, with 11 bases sitting between them. The CDR3 has 14 amino acids. The CDR3 region is CASSQDRGLDEQFF. The CDR3 region has the DNA TGTGCCAGCAGCCAAGATAGGGGTTTGGATGAGCAGTTCTTC.

The V call is TRBV27, the J call TRBJ1-2, with TRBD1 matching over 9 bases. This CDR3 contains 12 residues. Germline trimming cut 6 bases from V and 4 bases from J; bases unmatched to any gene: 0. The germline V gene has CDR1 MNHEY and CDR2 SMNVEV (reference sequence). CDR3 sequence: CASRGQGYGYTF. The CDR3 bases are TGTGCCAGCAGGGGACAGGGCTATGGCTACACCTTC.

The genes are TRBV6-5 and TRBJ1-2, with TRBD1 as a possible D gene (6 bases). CDR3 size: 15 residues. From germline, CDR1 is MNHEY and CDR2 SVGAGI. V lost 2 bases, J lost 4 bases, and 14 bases lay in between. The CDR3 spells CASSYEGGAGYGYTF. In nucleotides, the CDR3 is TGTGCCAGCAGTTACGAGGGGGGCGCAGGCTATGGCTACACCTTC.

This clonotype was seen just once. V and J are TRBV7-9 and TRBJ1-2; the D gene is possibly TRBD1 (5 bases). CDR1 and CDR2 (germline): SEHNR, FQNEAQ (reference sequence). The CDR3 totals 15 residues. V was clipped by 0 bases and J by 5 bases, with 13 bases between them. This CDR3 reads CASSLAGRADYGYTF. In nucleotides, the CDR3 is TGTGCCAGCAGCTTAGCTGGCAGGGCTGATTATGGCTACACCTTC.

The chain combines TRBV28 with TRBJ2-1, with 9 positions matching TRBD2. Germline V gives CDR1 MDHEN, CDR2 SYDVKM. This CDR3 has 11 residues. V lost 11 bases to trimming and J lost 8 bases; unmatched junction nucleotides: 4. The CDR3 coding sequence is TGTGCCGGCGGGGGGGGCGATGAGCAGTTCTTC. Translating gives CAGGGGDEQFF.

The chain combines TRBV3-1 with TRBJ2-5; D call uncertain. CDR3 length equals 11 residues. CDR1 and CDR2 (germline): LGHDT, YNNKEL (reference sequence). V was clipped by 3 bases and J by 5 bases, with 4 bases between them. The CDR3 protein is CASSQHETQYF. In nucleotides, the CDR3 is TGTGCCAGCAGCCAGCACGAGACCCAGTACTTC.

The CDR3 here is CASSPVQGGETQYF. CDR3 sequence (DNA): TGTGCCAGCTCACCGGTGCAGGGGGGAGAGACCCAGTACTTC. The rearrangement uses TRBV18 and TRBJ2-5, with a possible D match to TRBD1 (7 bases). Germline V gives CDR1 KGHSH, CDR2 LQKENI. V lost 3 bases, J lost 4 bases, and 12 bases lay in between. The CDR3 loop spans 14 amino acids.

This chain links TRBV30 with TRBJ2-7; TRBD2 agrees at 7 bases. Germline V gene lookup returns CDR1 GTSNPN and CDR2 SVGIG (reference sequence). With V trimmed by 0 bases and J by 6 bases, 11 bases remained unmatched. This CDR3 spans 15 amino acids. CDR3 sequence (DNA): TGTGCCTGGAGTGTACGTGAGCGGGGCTTTATCGAGCAGTACTTC. Translated, it gives CAWSVRERGFIEQYF.

The genes are TRBV7-6 and TRBJ2-7; the D is unclear. Germline values: CDR1 SGHVS, CDR2 FNYEAQ. The CDR3 is 13 residues long. Trimming shortened V by 1 base and J by 7 bases, and 11 bases separated the two germline ends. In nucleotides, the CDR3 is TGTGCCAGCAGCTTAGGACCCCGCCTGGAGCAGTACTTC. Residues: CASSLGPRLEQYF.